This entry is about one T cell receptor (beta chain). The sample comes from a study of blood T cells in healthy people across ages. Study in general: About one barcoded TCR beta cDNA was captured per two T cells.

This CDR3 has 17 amino acids. Unmatched junction bases numbered 10, after V lost 4 bases and J lost 2 bases. Germline CDR1 is MGHRA and CDR2 is YSYEKL. The second PCR ran about 6 to 11 cycles with a sample-barcoded 5' primer and J-beta primers. TCRdb independently ran MiXCR on the 5' RACE reads; one entry per CDR3 protein. The sample carries about 1.8 million distinct CDR3 sequences, just under 50% recorded once. This receptor was taken from a woman between 40 and 55 years old in good health. The sample consisted of blood. The V gene is TRBV4-1, the J gene TRBJ1-2, with 10 bases identical to TRBD1. CDR3: CASSPDRGRRSNYGYTF. CDR3 bases: TGCGCCAGCAGCCCCGACAGGGGGCGCCGCTCAAACTATGGCTACACCTTC.